Listed below are T cell receptor beta chains from one sample, sequenced in a study of technical replicates of blood from four donors. Data came from immunoSEQ multiplex PCR; TCRdb stores just in-frame clones and leaves some out. The sample records 95,000 or so clones, roughly 95% being singletons. What was sequenced was T cells isolated from PBMCs. The origin of the receptors is a human donor in good health. CDR3s include the opening cysteine and the closing phenylalanine or tryptophan. The D gene is left open where the match is weak. Size values are once, few and many counts, or a class for expanded clones, and some rows have none.

V gene: TRBV21-1; J gene: TRBJ2-5; D gene: -; clone size: -; CDR3 DNA: TGTGCCAGCAGCAAAGGTGCGGGAAAAGGGGAGACCCAGTACTTC; CDR3 protein: CASSKGAGKGETQYF
V gene: TRBV11-3; J gene: TRBJ1-2; D gene: -; clone size: -; CDR3 DNA: TGTGCCAGCAGCGCAGATAGACGGCTAGCTAACTATGGCTACACCTTC; CDR3 protein: CASSADRRLANYGYTF
V gene: TRBV6-5; J gene: TRBJ2-5; D gene: -; clone size: -; CDR3 DNA: TGTGCCAGCAGTTATAGCGGCCAAGAGACCCAGTACTTC; CDR3 protein: CASSYSGQETQYF
V gene: TRBV6-1; J gene: TRBJ1-4; D gene: TRBD1; clone size: -; CDR3 DNA: TGTGCCAGCTGCACAGGGGGCTTGGAAAATGAAAAACTGTTTTTT; CDR3 protein: CASCTGGLENEKLFF
V gene: TRBV19; J gene: TRBJ2-1; D gene: -; clone size: -; CDR3 DNA: TGTGCCAGTAGAACAGGGTTCACCTACAATGAGCAGTTCTTC; CDR3 protein: CASRTGFTYNEQFF
V gene: TRBV6-4; J gene: TRBJ1-1; D gene: TRBD1; clone size: once; CDR3 DNA: TGTGCCAGTGAAAAGGGGGCGTGGAACACTGAAGCTTTCTTT; CDR3 protein: CASEKGAWNTEAFF
V gene: TRBV5-6; J gene: TRBJ1-1; D gene: TRBD1; clone size: -; CDR3 DNA: TGTGCCAGCAGCTGGACAGGGCACACTGAAGCTTTCTTT; CDR3 protein: CASSWTGHTEAFF
V gene: TRBV2; J gene: TRBJ1-2; D gene: TRBD1; clone size: -; CDR3 DNA: TGTGCCAGCAGCGTGACAGGGAAGTACGGCTACACCTTC; CDR3 protein: CASSVTGKYGYTF
V gene: TRBV7-8; J gene: TRBJ2-1; D gene: TRBD2; clone size: -; CDR3 DNA: TGTGCCAGCAGCTTACTAGCCGGGGGGGCCTACAATGAGCAGTTCTTC; CDR3 protein: CASSLLAGGAYNEQFF
V gene: TRBV9; J gene: TRBJ2-7; D gene: TRBD2; clone size: -; CDR3 DNA: TGTGCCAGCAGTTCATGGACTCCTAGCGGGAGGTACGAGCAGTACTTC; CDR3 protein: CASSSWTPSGRYEQYF
V gene: TRBV2; J gene: TRBJ1-2; D gene: -; clone size: -; CDR3 DNA: TGTGCCAGCAGTGCGGTGTCGATAAACTATGGCTACACCTTC; CDR3 protein: CASSAVSINYGYTF